Each of the 16 T cell receptor beta chains below was sequenced from the same sample in a study of cytomegalovirus exposure and HLA in healthy donors. PCR was performed using 60 Vbeta and 13 Jbeta primers. Clones were sequenced by immunoSEQ multiplex PCR, and TCRdb holds only the in-frame ones, with some missing. The repertoire has around 120,000 clones, approximately 77% of them found once; the top ten carry more than 1.5%. The sequenced sample was PBMCs. The receptor set was obtained from a man between 18 and 35 years old in good health and CMV-seronegative.

The chain links TRBV6-4 to TRBJ2-2; D is unresolved. The CDR3 is 14 amino acids. V was cut by 2 bases and J by 2 bases, with 6 bases left in between. Per germline, CDR1 MRHNA and CDR2 SNTAGT. CDR3 in amino acids: CASSDLTNTGELFF. The DNA for the CDR3 is TGTGCCAGCAGTGACCTTACAAACACCGGGGAGCTGTTTTTT.

V and J are TRBV19 and TRBJ2-7; TRBD2 is a possible D gene (5 bases). Germline CDR1 is LNHDA and CDR2 is SQIVND (reference sequence). This CDR3 contains 12 residues. Trimming left V 10 bases short and J 2 bases short, with 12 bases between. CDR3 coding DNA: TGTGCCACCTCTAGCCCAGCCTACGAGCAGTACTTC. This encodes CATSSPAYEQYF.

The chain links TRBV19 to TRBJ2-3; possible D gene TRBD1, 5 bases. Deletions cut 3 bases from V and 3 bases from J, with 19 bases between. Germline V gene sequence: CDR1 LNHDA, CDR2 SQIVND (reference sequence). This CDR3 has 17 amino acids. CDR3 residues: CASSITGEQGLTDTQYF. The CDR3 bases are TGTGCCAGTAGTATCACGGGCGAGCAGGGTTTGACAGATACGCAGTATTTT.

The CDR3 DNA is TGTGCCAGTAGTACGAGCGGGGGGGCTTACGAGCAGTACTTC. Translated, it gives CASSTSGGAYEQYF. The chain recombines TRBV19 with TRBJ2-7, with TRBD2 matching 10 bases. Germline CDR1 reads LNHDA; CDR2 reads SQIVND (reference sequence). This CDR3 is built from 14 residues. J gave up 4 bases and V 4 bases, and 4 bases lay outside the gene matches.

The V and J genes are TRBV2 and TRBJ2-3; D may be TRBD1 (6 bases). CDR1 and CDR2 from the germline V gene are SNHLY and FYNNEI. The CDR3 spans 12 residues. The V and J ends lost 4 bases and 4 bases respectively, with 6 bases between them. The CDR3, as DNA: TGTGCCAGCAGTGGGACAGCAGATACGCAGTATTTT. Protein product: CASSGTADTQYF.

This chain uses TRBV9 with TRBJ1-4, with TRBD1 matching over 9 bases. The V segment lost 4 bases and the J segment 10 bases; nucleotides outside the gene matches: 5. The V gene's germline CDR1 is SGDLS and CDR2 YYNGEE. This CDR3 has 13 residues. CDR3 bases: TGTGCCAGCAGCCTTAAGGACAGGGGAAAACTGTTTTTT. Translation: CASSLKDRGKLFF.

This sequence joins TRBV13 and TRBJ1-6, with a weak D call TRBD1 (5 bases). V dropped 0 bases and J dropped 10 bases, with 10 bases sitting between them. The CDR3 covers 14 residues. Germline V gene data show CDR1 as PRHDT and CDR2 as FYEKMQ (reference sequence). This chain's CDR3 is CASSLGSQGSPLHF. The DNA for the CDR3 is TGTGCCAGCAGCTTAGGTTCCCAGGGATCACCCCTCCACTTT. The whole variable domain, remainder taken from reference TRBV13 and TRBJ1-6, is AAGVIQSPRHLIKEKRETATLKCYPIPRHDTVYWYQQGPGQDPQFLISFYEKMQSDKGSIPDRFSAQQFSDYHSELNMSSLELGDSALYFCASSLGSQGSPLHFGNGTRLTVT.

The J gene is TRBJ2-7, the V gene TRBV2; 8 bases align to TRBD1. Germline V gene sequence: CDR1 SNHLY, CDR2 FYNNEI. The CDR3 loop spans 15 amino acids. After removal of 1 base from V and 0 bases from J, the junction contained 2 bases not matched to a gene. As DNA, the CDR3 is TGTGCCAGCAGTGAAGGGACAGGGAGCTCCTACGAGCAGTACTTC. This sequence encodes CASSEGTGSSYEQYF.

The chain recombines TRBV4-2 with TRBJ2-5; possible D gene TRBD1, 5 bases. Germline CDR1 is LGHNA and CDR2 is YNFKEQ. Trimming shortened V by 11 bases and J by 5 bases, and 18 bases separated the two germline ends. This CDR3 has 13 residues. The CDR3 DNA sequence: TGTGCCGAAGGCAGCCGCCACAGGGAGACCCAGTACTTC. Translation: CAEGSRHRETQYF.

The V and J genes are TRBV4-3 and TRBJ2-1, with TRBD2 matching 12 bases. With V trimmed by 3 bases and J by 4 bases, 1 base remained unmatched. The CDR3 totals 15 residues. The germline V gene has CDR1 LGHNA and CDR2 YSLEER. In DNA form, the CDR3 reads TGCGCCAGCAGCCACGGACTAGCGGGATACAATGAGCAGTTCTTC. This encodes CASSHGLAGYNEQFF.

J is TRBJ1-2 and V is TRBV18; TRBD1 matches at 10 bases. The V gene's germline CDR1 is KGHSH and CDR2 LQKENI. This CDR3 comprises 16 residues. V lost 1 base and J lost 6; bases outside the gene matches: 8. The CDR3 protein is CASSPRGQGNLHGYTF. The CDR3, as DNA: TGTGCCAGCTCACCACGGGGACAGGGGAACCTTCATGGCTACACCTTC.

This sequence joins TRBV5-6 and TRBJ2-4; 8 bases match TRBD1. CDR3 length: 16 amino acids. The V gene end was trimmed by 1 base and the J gene end by 0 bases; junction bases not matched to a gene: 3. CDR1 is SGHDT, CDR2 YYEEEE, per germline. CDR3 nucleotides: TGTGCCAGCAGCTTGAGACAGGGGTTAGCCAAAAACATTCAGTACTTC. It codes for CASSLRQGLAKNIQYF.

V gene TRBV6-4 combines with J gene TRBJ1-2, with 7 bases matching TRBD1. The CDR3 contains 17 residues. V was clipped by 8 bases and J by 2 bases; unmatched bases: 17. Germline V gives CDR1 MRHNA, CDR2 SNTAGT. The CDR3 bases are TGTGCCAGCCCGGACAGGCGCAATGCTTACCTAAACTATGGCTACACCTTC. This codes for CASPDRRNAYLNYGYTF.

The J gene is TRBJ2-1, the V gene TRBV4-1; a possible D gene is TRBD2 (5 bases). Germline V gene data show CDR1 as MGHRA and CDR2 as YSYEKL. V dropped 4 bases and J dropped 8 bases, with 18 bases sitting between them. The CDR3 is made up of 15 amino acids. CDR3 in DNA: TGCGCCAGCAGCCCCCCGGGGTCCGGTACGGATGAGCAGTTCTTC. As protein: CASSPPGSGTDEQFF.

V is TRBV7-2 and J is TRBJ2-7, with D unclear. V shed 1 base and J shed 3 bases, with 7 bases lying between them. CDR1 is SGHTA, CDR2 FQGNSA, per germline. CDR3 length: 13 residues. The DNA of the CDR3 is TGTGCCAGCAGCTTAGGGTTAGACTACGAGCAGTACTTC. Its protein is CASSLGLDYEQYF.

V and J are TRBV13 and TRBJ2-7; TRBD1 agrees at 8 bases. Germline V lookup: CDR1 PRHDT, CDR2 FYEKMQ (reference sequence). The CDR3 is 15 residues long. The ends lost 5 bases at V and 2 bases at J; junction bases unmatched: 8. CDR3 sequence: CASSDGTGQTYEQYF. The CDR3 DNA follows: TGTGCCAGCAGCGACGGGACAGGCCAAACCTACGAGCAGTACTTC. The full variable domain, rest sourced from reference TRBV13 and TRBJ2-7, is AAGVIQSPRHLIKEKRETATLKCYPIPRHDTVYWYQQGPGQDPQFLISFYEKMQSDKGSIPDRFSAQQFSDYHSELNMSSLELGDSALYFCASSDGTGQTYEQYFGPGTRLTVT.